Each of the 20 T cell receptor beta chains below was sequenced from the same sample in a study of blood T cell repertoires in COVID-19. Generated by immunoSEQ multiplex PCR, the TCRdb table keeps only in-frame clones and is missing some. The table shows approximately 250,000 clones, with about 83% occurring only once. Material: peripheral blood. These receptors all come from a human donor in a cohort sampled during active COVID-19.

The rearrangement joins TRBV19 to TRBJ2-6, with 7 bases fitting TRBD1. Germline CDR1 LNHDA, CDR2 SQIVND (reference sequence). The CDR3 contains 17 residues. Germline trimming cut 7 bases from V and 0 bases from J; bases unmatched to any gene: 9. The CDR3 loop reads CASTLGQHRSGANVLTF. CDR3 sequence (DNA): TGTGCCAGTACCTTGGGACAGCATCGCTCTGGGGCCAACGTCCTGACTTTC. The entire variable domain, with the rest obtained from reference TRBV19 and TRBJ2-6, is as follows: DGGITQSPKYLFRKEGQNVTLSCEQNLNHDAMYWYRQDPGQGLRLIYYSQIVNDFQKGDIAEGYSVSREKKESFPLTVTSAQKNPTAFYLCASTLGQHRSGANVLTFGAGSRLTVL.

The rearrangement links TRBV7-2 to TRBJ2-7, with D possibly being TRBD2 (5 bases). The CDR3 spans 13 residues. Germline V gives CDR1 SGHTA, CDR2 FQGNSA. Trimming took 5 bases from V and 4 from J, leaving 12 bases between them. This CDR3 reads CASSRLRDYEQYF. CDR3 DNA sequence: TGTGCCAGCAGCCGACTAAGGGATTACGAGCAGTACTTC.

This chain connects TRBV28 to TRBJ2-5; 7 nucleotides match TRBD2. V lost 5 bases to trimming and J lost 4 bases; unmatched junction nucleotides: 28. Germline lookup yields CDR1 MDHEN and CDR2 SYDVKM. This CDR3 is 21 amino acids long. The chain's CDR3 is CASSPGLYSVGLSGILETQYF. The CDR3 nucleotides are TGTGCCAGCAGTCCCGGACTGTACTCCGTTGGATTAAGCGGGATTTTAGAGACCCAGTACTTC.

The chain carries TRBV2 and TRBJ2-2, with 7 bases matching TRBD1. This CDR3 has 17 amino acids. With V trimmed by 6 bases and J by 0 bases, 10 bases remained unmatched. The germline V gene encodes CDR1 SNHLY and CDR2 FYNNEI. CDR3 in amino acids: CASRKSTGTANTGELFF. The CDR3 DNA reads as TGTGCCAGCAGAAAATCGACCGGGACAGCGAACACCGGGGAGCTGTTTTTT.

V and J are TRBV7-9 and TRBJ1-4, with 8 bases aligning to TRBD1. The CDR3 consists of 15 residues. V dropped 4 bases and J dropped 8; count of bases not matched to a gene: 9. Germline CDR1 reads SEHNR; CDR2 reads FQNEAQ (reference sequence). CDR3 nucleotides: TGTGCCAGCAGCTCCCAGGGGGCGAGAGGAGAAAAACTGTTTTTT. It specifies CASSSQGARGEKLFF.

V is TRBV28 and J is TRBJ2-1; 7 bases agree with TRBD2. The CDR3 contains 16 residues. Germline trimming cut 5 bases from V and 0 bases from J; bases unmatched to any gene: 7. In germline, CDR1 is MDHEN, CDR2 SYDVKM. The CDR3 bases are TGTGCCAGCAGTACTACTAGCGCAAGCTCCTACAATGAGCAGTTCTTC. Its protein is CASSTTSASSYNEQFF.

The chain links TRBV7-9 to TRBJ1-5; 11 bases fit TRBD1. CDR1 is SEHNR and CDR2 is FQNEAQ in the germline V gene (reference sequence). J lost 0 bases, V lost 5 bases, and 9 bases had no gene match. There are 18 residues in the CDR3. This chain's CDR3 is CASSRDRGRYYSNQPQHF. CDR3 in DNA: TGTGCCAGCAGCCGGGACAGGGGGAGATATTATAGCAATCAGCCCCAGCATTTT.

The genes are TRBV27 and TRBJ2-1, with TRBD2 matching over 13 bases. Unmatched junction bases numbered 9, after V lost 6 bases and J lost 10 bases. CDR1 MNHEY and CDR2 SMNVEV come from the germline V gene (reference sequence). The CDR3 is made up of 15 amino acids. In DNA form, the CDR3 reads TGTGCCAGCAGGGTACTAGCGGGGGGGCTTTTGGAGCAGTTCTTC. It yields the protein CASRVLAGGLLEQFF.

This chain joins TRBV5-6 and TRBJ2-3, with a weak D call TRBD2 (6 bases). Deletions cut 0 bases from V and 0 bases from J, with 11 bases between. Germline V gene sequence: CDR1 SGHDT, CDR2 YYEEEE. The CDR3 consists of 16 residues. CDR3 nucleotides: TGTGCCAGCAGCTTGGGGACGGGACTTAGCACAGATACGCAGTATTTT. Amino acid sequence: CASSLGTGLSTDTQYF.

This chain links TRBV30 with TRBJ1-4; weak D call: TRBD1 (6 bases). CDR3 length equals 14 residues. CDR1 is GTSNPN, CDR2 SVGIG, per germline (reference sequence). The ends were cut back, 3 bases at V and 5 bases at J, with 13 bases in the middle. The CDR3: CAWRTGTWNEKLFF. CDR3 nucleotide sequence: TGTGCCTGGAGGACCGGGACATGGAATGAAAAACTGTTTTTT.

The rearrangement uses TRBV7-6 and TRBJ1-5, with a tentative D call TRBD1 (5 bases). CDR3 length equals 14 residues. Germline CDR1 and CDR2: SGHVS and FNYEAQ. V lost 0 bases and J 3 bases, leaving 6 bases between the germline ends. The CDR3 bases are TGTGCCAGCAGCTTAGCGGACAACAATCAGCCCCAGCATTTT. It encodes CASSLADNNQPQHF.

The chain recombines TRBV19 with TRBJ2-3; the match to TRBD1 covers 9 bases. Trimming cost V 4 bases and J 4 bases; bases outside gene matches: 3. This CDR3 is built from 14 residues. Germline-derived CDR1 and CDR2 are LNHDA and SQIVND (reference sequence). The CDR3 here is CASSTWTGADTQYF. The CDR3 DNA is TGTGCCAGTAGTACATGGACAGGGGCAGATACGCAGTATTTT.

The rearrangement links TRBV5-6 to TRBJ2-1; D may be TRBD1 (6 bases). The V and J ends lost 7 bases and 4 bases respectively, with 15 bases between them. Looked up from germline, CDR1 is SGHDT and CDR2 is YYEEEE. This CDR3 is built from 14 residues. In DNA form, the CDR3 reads TGTGCCAGCCAAACACTACAGGGTTACAATGAGCAGTTCTTC. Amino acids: CASQTLQGYNEQFF.

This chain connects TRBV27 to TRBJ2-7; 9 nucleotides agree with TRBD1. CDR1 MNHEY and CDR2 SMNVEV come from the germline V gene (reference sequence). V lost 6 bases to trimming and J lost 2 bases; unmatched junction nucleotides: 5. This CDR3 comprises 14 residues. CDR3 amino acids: CASRGTGSAYEQYF. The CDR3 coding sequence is TGTGCCAGCAGGGGGACAGGGTCGGCCTACGAGCAGTACTTC.

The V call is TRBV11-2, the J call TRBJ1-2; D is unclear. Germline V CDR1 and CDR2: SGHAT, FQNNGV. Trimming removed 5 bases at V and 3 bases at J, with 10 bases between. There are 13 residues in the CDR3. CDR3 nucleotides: TGTGCCAGCAGCCTAACGGTAGACTATGGCTACACCTTC. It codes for CASSLTVDYGYTF.

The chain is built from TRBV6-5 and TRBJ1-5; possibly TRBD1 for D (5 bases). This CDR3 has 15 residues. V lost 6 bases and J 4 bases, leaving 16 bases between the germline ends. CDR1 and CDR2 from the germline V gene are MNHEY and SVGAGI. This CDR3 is CASSPGPGINQPQHF. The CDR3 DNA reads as TGTGCCAGCAGCCCAGGGCCCGGAATTAATCAGCCCCAGCATTTT.

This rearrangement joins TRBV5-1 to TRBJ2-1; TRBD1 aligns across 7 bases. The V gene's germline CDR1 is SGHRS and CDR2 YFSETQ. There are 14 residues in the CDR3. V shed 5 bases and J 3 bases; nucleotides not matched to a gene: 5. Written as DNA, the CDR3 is TGCGCCAGCAGTCAACAGGGGCACTACAATGAGCAGTTCTTC. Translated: CASSQQGHYNEQFF.

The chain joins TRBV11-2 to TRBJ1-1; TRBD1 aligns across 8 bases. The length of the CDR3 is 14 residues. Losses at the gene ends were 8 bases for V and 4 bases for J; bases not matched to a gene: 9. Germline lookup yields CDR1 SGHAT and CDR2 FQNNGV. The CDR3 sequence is CASRRSRGPTEAFF. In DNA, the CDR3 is TGTGCCAGCCGTCGAAGCAGGGGGCCCACTGAAGCTTTCTTT.

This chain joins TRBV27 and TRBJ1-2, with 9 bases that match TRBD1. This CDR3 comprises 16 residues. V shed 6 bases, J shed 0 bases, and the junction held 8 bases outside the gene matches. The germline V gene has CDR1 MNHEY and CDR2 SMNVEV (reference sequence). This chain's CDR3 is CASRKQGALANYGYTF. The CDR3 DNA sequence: TGTGCCAGCAGAAAACAGGGGGCCCTAGCTAACTATGGCTACACCTTC.

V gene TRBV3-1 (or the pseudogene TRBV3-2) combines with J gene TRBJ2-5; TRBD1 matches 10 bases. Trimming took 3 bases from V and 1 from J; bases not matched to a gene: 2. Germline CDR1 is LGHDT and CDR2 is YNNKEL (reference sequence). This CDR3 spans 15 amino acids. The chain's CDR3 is CASSQGQGPQETQYF. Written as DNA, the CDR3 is TGTGCCAGCAGCCAGGGACAGGGGCCCCAAGAGACCCAGTACTTC.